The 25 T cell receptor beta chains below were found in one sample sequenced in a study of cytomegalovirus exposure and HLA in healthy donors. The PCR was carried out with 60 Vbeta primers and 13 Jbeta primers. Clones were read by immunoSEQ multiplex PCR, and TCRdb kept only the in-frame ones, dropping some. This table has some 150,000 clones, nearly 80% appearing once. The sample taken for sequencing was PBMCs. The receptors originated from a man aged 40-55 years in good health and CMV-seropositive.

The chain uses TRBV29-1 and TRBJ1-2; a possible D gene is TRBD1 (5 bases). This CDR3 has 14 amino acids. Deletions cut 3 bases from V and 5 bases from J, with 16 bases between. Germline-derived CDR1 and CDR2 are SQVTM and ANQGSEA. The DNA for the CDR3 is TGCAGCGTTGAGGGGTTATCACCAGGGTATGGCTACACCTTC. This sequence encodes CSVEGLSPGYGYTF.

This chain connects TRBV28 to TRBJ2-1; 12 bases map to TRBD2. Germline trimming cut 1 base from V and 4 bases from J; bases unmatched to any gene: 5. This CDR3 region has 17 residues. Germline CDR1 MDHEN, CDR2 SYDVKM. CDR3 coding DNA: TGTGCCAGCAGTTTATCTAGCGGGAGGGTCGGTTACAATGAGCAGTTCTTC. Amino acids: CASSLSSGRVGYNEQFF. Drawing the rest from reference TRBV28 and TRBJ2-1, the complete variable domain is DVKVTQSSRYLVKRTGEKVFLECVQDMDHENMFWYRQDPGLGLRLIYFSYDVKMKEKGDIPEGYSVSREKKERFSLILESASTNQTSMYLCASSLSSGRVGYNEQFFGPGTRLTVL.

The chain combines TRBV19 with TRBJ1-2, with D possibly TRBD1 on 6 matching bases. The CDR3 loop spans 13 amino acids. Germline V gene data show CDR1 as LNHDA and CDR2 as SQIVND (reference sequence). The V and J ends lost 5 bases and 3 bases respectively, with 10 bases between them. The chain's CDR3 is CASSDRNDYGYTF. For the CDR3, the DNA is TGTGCCAGTAGTGACAGGAATGACTATGGCTACACCTTC.

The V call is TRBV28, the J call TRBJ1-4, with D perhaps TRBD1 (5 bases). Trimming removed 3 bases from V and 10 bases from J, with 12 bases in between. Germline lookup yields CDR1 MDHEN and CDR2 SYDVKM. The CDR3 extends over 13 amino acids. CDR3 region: CASSLFQGRKLFF. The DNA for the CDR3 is TGTGCCAGCAGTTTGTTCCAGGGCAGAAAACTGTTTTTT. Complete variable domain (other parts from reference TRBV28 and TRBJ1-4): DVKVTQSSRYLVKRTGEKVFLECVQDMDHENMFWYRQDPGLGLRLIYFSYDVKMKEKGDIPEGYSVSREKKERFSLILESASTNQTSMYLCASSLFQGRKLFFGSGTQLSVL.

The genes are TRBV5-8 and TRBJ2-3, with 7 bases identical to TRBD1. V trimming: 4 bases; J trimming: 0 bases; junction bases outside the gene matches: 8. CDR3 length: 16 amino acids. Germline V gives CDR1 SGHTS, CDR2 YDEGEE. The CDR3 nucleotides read TGTGCCAGCAGCCCCACCGGGACAGTAAGCACAGATACGCAGTATTTT. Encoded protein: CASSPTGTVSTDTQYF.

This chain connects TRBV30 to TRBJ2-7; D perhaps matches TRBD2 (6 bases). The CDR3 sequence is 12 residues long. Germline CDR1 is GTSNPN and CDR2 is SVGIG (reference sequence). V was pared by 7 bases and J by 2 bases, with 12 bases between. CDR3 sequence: CASAGLPYEQYF. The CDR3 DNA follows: TGTGCCTCAGCGGGTCTCCCCTACGAGCAGTACTTC.

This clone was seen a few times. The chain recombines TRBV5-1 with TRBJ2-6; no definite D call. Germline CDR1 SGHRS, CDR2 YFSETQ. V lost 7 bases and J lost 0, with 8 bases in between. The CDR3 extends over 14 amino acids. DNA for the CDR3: TGCGCCAGCCTACCACTCTCTGGGGCCAACGTCCTGACTTTC. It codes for CASLPLSGANVLTF.

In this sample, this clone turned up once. The CDR3 reads CATGTGAYEQYF. For the CDR3, the DNA is TGTGCCACCGGGACAGGGGCCTACGAGCAGTACTTC. The V gene is TRBV10-3, the J gene TRBJ2-7; 10 bases match TRBD1. V was pared by 10 bases and J by 2 bases, with 2 bases of the junction left unmatched. The germline V gene encodes CDR1 ENHRY and CDR2 SYGVKD. The length of the CDR3 is 12 residues.

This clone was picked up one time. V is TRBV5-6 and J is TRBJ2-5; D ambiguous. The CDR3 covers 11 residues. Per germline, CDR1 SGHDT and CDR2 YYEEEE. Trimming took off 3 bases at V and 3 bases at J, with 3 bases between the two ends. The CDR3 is CASSSKETQYF. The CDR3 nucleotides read TGTGCCAGCAGCTCTAAAGAGACCCAGTACTTC. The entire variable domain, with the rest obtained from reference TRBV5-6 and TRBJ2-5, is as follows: DAGVTQSPTHLIKTRGQQVTLRCSPKSGHDTVSWYQQALGQGPQFIFQYYEEEERQRGNFPDRFSGHQFPNYSSELNVNALLLGDSALYLCASSSKETQYFGPGTRLLVL.

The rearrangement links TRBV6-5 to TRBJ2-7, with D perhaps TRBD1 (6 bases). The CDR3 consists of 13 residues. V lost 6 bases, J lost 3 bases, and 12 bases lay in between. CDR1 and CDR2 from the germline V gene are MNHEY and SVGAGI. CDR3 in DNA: TGTGCCAGCAGGGTAGGACAGTACTACGAGCAGTACTTC. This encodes CASRVGQYYEQYF.

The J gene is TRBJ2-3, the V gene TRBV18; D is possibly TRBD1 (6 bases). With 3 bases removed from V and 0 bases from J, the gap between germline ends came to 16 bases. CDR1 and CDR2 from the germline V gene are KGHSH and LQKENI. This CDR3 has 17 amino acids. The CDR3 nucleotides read TGTGCCAGCTCACCCTTCTTGGATGGACAGAGCACAGATACGCAGTATTTT. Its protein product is CASSPFLDGQSTDTQYF.

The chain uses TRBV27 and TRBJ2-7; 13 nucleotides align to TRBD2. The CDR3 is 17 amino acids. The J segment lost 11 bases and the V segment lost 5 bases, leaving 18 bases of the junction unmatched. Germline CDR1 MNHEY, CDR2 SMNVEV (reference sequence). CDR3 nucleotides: TGTGCCAGCAGTGGTCGAGCCCTTTTCACTAGCGGGAGGGCCAAGTACTTC. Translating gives CASSGRALFTSGRAKYF.

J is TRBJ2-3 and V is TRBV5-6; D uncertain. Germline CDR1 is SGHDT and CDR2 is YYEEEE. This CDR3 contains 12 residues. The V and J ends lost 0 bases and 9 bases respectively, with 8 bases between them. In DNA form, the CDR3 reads TGTGCCAGCAGCTTGGTTCTAGGAACGCAGTATTTT. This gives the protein CASSLVLGTQYF.

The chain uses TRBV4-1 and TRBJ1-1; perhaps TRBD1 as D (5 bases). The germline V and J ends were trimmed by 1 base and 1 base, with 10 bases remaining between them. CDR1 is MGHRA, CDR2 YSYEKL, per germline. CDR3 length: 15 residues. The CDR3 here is CASSQVGAENTEAFF. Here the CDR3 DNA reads TGCGCCAGCAGCCAAGTAGGGGCAGAGAACACTGAAGCTTTCTTT.

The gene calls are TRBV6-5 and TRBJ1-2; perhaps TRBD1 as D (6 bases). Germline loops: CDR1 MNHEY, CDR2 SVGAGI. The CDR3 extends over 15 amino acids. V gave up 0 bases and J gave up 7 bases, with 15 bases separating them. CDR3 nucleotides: TGTGCCAGCAGTTACTCGTGGGGGGAGGGGGGTGGCTACACCTTC. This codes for CASSYSWGEGGGYTF.

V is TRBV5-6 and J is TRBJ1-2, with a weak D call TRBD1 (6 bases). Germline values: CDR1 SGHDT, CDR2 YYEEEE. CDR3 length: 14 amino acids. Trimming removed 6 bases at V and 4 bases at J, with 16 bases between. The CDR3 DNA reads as TGTGCCAGCAACAACCCTCGGACAGCCTATGGCTACACCTTC. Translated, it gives CASNNPRTAYGYTF.

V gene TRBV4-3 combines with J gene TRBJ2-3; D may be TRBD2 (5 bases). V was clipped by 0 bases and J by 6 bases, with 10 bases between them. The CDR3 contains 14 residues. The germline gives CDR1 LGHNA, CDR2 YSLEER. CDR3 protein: CASSQDRGTDTQYF. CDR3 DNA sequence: TGCGCCAGCAGCCAAGATCGGGGAACGGATACGCAGTATTTT.

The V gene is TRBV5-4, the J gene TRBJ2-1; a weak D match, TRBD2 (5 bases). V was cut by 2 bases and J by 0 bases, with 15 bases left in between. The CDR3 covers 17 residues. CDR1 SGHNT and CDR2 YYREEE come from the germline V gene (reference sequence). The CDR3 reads CASSFPLGKSSYNEQFF. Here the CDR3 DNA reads TGTGCCAGCAGCTTCCCGCTCGGGAAGAGCTCCTACAATGAGCAGTTCTTC.

CDR3 bases: TGCGCCAGCAGCGTACAGGGGAGCGATGAGCAGTTCTTC. Amino acid sequence: CASSVQGSDEQFF. The chain links TRBV5-1 to TRBJ2-1; 7 bases map to TRBD1. Unmatched junction bases numbered 6, after V lost 4 bases and J lost 8 bases. Germline lookup yields CDR1 SGHRS and CDR2 YFSETQ. The length of the CDR3 is 13 residues.

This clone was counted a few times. The CDR3 loop is CATEADTGELFF. CDR3 bases: TGTGCCACCGAGGCCGACACCGGGGAGCTGTTTTTT. The V and J genes are TRBV6-4 and TRBJ2-2; D unclear. There are 12 residues in the CDR3. Germline loops: CDR1 MRHNA, CDR2 SNTAGT. The germline V and J ends were trimmed by 10 bases and 3 bases, with 9 bases remaining between them.

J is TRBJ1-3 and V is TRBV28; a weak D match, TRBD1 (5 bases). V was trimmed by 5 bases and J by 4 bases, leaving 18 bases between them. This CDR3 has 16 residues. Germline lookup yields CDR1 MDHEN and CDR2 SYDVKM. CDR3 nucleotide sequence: TGTGCCAGCAGTGTCCGGGACTCCTTGGGAGGAAACACCATATATTTT. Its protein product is CASSVRDSLGGNTIYF.

CDR3 residues: CASSHRTGELFF. The CDR3 DNA reads TGTGCCAGCTCACATAGAACCGGGGAGCTGTTTTTT. The chain is built from TRBV18 and TRBJ2-2; D is undetermined. This CDR3 is 12 amino acids long. Germline V gives CDR1 KGHSH, CDR2 LQKENI. The V and J ends lost 4 bases and 5 bases respectively, with 5 bases between them.

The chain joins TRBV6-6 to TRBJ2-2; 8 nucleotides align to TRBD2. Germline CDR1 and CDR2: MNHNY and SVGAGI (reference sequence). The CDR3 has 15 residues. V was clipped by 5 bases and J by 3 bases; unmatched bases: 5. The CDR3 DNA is TGTGCCAGCAGTATTAGCGGGGCGGACACCGGGGAGCTGTTTTTT. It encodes CASSISGADTGELFF.

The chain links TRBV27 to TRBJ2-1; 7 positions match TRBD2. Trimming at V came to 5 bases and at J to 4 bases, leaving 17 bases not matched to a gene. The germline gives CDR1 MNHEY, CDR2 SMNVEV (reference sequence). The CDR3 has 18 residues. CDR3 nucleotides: TGTGCCAGCAGTCTAGGCCCTCCAGCGGGGAAGGGGTACAATGAGCAGTTCTTC. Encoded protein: CASSLGPPAGKGYNEQFF.

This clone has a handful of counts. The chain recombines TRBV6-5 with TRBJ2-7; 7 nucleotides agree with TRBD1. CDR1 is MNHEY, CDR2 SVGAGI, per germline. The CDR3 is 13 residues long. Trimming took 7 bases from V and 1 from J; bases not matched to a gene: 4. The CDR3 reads CASKGADSYEQYF. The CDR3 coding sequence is TGTGCCAGCAAGGGGGCAGATTCCTACGAGCAGTACTTC.